These T cell receptor beta chains were read from a single sample in a study of blood T cell repertoires in COVID-19. Clones were read by immunoSEQ multiplex PCR, and TCRdb kept only the in-frame ones, dropping some. The sample has approximately 140,000 clones; roughly 90% are singletons. The specimen was peripheral blood. The receptors come from a woman between 55 and 75 years old with active or convalescent COVID-19. CDR3s include the opening cysteine and the closing phenylalanine or tryptophan. The D gene is left open where the match is weak. A clone size is listed for some rows: how often the clone was seen (once, few, many), or a class if it is expanded.

D gene: .
J gene: TRBJ1-1
clone size: once
V gene: TRBV5-8
CDR3 protein: CASSLVVGEIGEAFF
CDR3 DNA: TGTGCCAGCAGCTTGGTAGTCGGGGAAATCGGTGAAGCTTTCTTT

D gene: .
J gene: TRBJ1-1
clone size: .
V gene: TRBV3-1/TRBV3-2
CDR3 protein: CASSRGQNTEAFF
CDR3 DNA: TGTGCCAGCAGCCGGGGACAGAACACTGAAGCTTTCTTT

D gene: .
J gene: TRBJ2-2
clone size: .
V gene: TRBV18
CDR3 protein: CASSGGTAGTGELFF
CDR3 DNA: TGTGCCAGCTCAGGCGGGACCGCCGGTACCGGGGAGCTGTTTTTT

D gene: TRBD1
J gene: TRBJ1-2
clone size: .
V gene: TRBV12-3/TRBV12-4
CDR3 protein: CASSFSGGGYTF
CDR3 DNA: TGTGCCAGCAGTTTTTCAGGGGGCGGCTACACCTTC

D gene: TRBD1
J gene: TRBJ1-4
clone size: few
V gene: TRBV5-5
CDR3 protein: CASSSQGEPNEKLFF
CDR3 DNA: TGTGCCAGCAGCTCCCAGGGGGAACCTAATGAAAAACTGTTTTTT

D gene: TRBD2
J gene: TRBJ2-3
clone size: .
V gene: TRBV6-5
CDR3 protein: CATLAGGTDTQYF
CDR3 DNA: TGTGCCACATTAGCGGGTGGGACAGATACGCAGTATTTT

D gene: .
J gene: TRBJ1-1
clone size: .
V gene: TRBV9
CDR3 protein: CASSVAAMNTEAFF
CDR3 DNA: TGTGCCAGCAGCGTAGCCGCGATGAACACTGAAGCTTTCTTT

D gene: TRBD2
J gene: TRBJ2-7
clone size: .
V gene: TRBV6-6
CDR3 protein: CASSYSAGPYEQYF
CDR3 DNA: TGTGCCAGCAGTTACTCAGCGGGGCCCTACGAGCAGTACTTC

D gene: .
J gene: TRBJ2-3
clone size: .
V gene: TRBV11-3
CDR3 protein: CASSLDPRGPYDTQYF
CDR3 DNA: TGTGCCAGCAGCTTAGACCCCAGGGGCCCCTATGATACGCAGTATTTT

D gene: TRBD1
J gene: TRBJ2-4
clone size: few
V gene: TRBV6-5
CDR3 protein: CASSSDRGGRNIQYF
CDR3 DNA: TGTGCCAGCAGCTCGGACAGGGGCGGAAGAAACATTCAGTACTTC

D gene: TRBD2
J gene: TRBJ2-7
clone size: .
V gene: TRBV10-3
CDR3 protein: CASGGGSHEQYF
CDR3 DNA: TGTGCCTCGGGGGGGGGCTCCCACGAGCAGTACTTC

D gene: .
J gene: TRBJ1-2
clone size: .
V gene: TRBV5-4
CDR3 protein: CASSSYQGYGYTF
CDR3 DNA: TGTGCCAGCAGCTCATATCAGGGTTATGGCTACACCTTC

D gene: TRBD2
J gene: TRBJ2-3
clone size: .
V gene: TRBV18
CDR3 protein: CASSPPGSGGADTQYF
CDR3 DNA: TGTGCCAGCTCACCACCGGGGAGCGGGGGGGCAGATACGCAGTATTTT

D gene: TRBD1
J gene: TRBJ2-2
clone size: .
V gene: TRBV5-1
CDR3 protein: CASRDRPNTGELFF
CDR3 DNA: TGCGCCAGCAGGGACAGGCCGAACACCGGGGAGCTGTTTTTT

D gene: .
J gene: TRBJ1-1
clone size: .
V gene: TRBV13
CDR3 protein: CASSFNRETEAFF
CDR3 DNA: TGTGCCAGCAGCTTTAACAGGGAAACTGAAGCTTTCTTT

D gene: TRBD1
J gene: TRBJ1-4
clone size: .
V gene: TRBV2
CDR3 protein: CASSVDRGREKLFF
CDR3 DNA: TGTGCCAGCAGTGTGGACAGGGGCCGAGAAAAACTGTTTTTT

D gene: .
J gene: TRBJ1-1
clone size: once
V gene: TRBV19
CDR3 protein: CASSAINRGGGGTEAFF
CDR3 DNA: TGTGCCAGTAGCGCGATCAATAGGGGAGGTGGAGGCACTGAAGCTTTCTTT

D gene: .
J gene: TRBJ1-2
clone size: once
V gene: TRBV2
CDR3 protein: CARPTEINYGYTF
CDR3 DNA: TGTGCCAGACCGACAGAGATTAACTATGGCTACACCTTC

D gene: .
J gene: TRBJ1-5
clone size: .
V gene: TRBV19
CDR3 protein: CASSRWGGGEQPQHF
CDR3 DNA: TGTGCCAGTAGTAGGTGGGGGGGAGGGGAGCAGCCCCAGCATTTT

D gene: .
J gene: TRBJ1-2
clone size: .
V gene: TRBV7-9
CDR3 protein: CASSLTLYGYTF
CDR3 DNA: TGTGCCAGCAGCTTAACCCTATATGGCTACACCTTC

D gene: .
J gene: TRBJ1-2
clone size: .
V gene: TRBV6-2/TRBV6-3
CDR3 protein: CASSYAQVDGYTF
CDR3 DNA: TGTGCCAGCAGTTACGCACAGGTAGATGGCTACACCTTC

D gene: TRBD1
J gene: TRBJ1-3
clone size: .
V gene: TRBV6-6
CDR3 protein: CASKPDRGQSGNTIYF
CDR3 DNA: TGTGCCAGCAAACCGGACAGGGGGCAATCTGGAAACACCATATATTTT

D gene: TRBD1
J gene: TRBJ1-3
clone size: .
V gene: TRBV9
CDR3 protein: CASSAKRTGAGNTIYF
CDR3 DNA: TGTGCCAGCAGCGCCAAACGGACAGGGGCTGGAAACACCATATATTTT

D gene: .
J gene: TRBJ2-7
clone size: .
V gene: TRBV19
CDR3 protein: CASSIGVQVRNAYEQYF
CDR3 DNA: TGTGCCAGTAGTATAGGGGTACAGGTTAGGAACGCCTACGAGCAGTACTTC

D gene: .
J gene: TRBJ1-2
clone size: .
V gene: TRBV18
CDR3 protein: CASSSRAVNYGYTF
CDR3 DNA: TGTGCCAGCTCTTCGAGGGCCGTTAACTATGGCTACACCTTC

D gene: TRBD1
J gene: TRBJ2-3
clone size: .
V gene: TRBV5-1
CDR3 protein: CASRRTGEGTDTQYF
CDR3 DNA: TGCGCCAGCAGGAGGACAGGGGAAGGAACAGATACGCAGTATTTT

D gene: .
J gene: TRBJ2-5
clone size: .
V gene: TRBV7-2
CDR3 protein: CASSPLADTQETQYF
CDR3 DNA: TGTGCCAGCAGCCCCCTAGCAGACACACAAGAGACCCAGTACTTC

D gene: .
J gene: TRBJ1-2
clone size: .
V gene: TRBV19
CDR3 protein: CASSRGIYGYTF
CDR3 DNA: TGTGCCAGTTCTAGGGGGATCTATGGCTACACCTTC

D gene: .
J gene: TRBJ1-1
clone size: .
V gene: TRBV7-9
CDR3 protein: CASSYGPGGRVAEAFF
CDR3 DNA: TGTGCCAGCAGCTACGGCCCGGGGGGCAGGGTGGCTGAAGCTTTCTTT

D gene: TRBD2
J gene: TRBJ2-7
clone size: .
V gene: TRBV19
CDR3 protein: CASSVTTSGGLEQYF
CDR3 DNA: TGTGCCAGTAGTGTCACGACTAGCGGAGGACTGGAGCAGTACTTC

D gene: .
J gene: TRBJ1-2
clone size: .
V gene: TRBV12-3/TRBV12-4
CDR3 protein: CASRQARSGYTF
CDR3 DNA: TGTGCCAGCAGACAGGCCCGAAGTGGCTACACCTTC

D gene: .
J gene: TRBJ1-4
clone size: once
V gene: TRBV14
CDR3 protein: CASSQVRGRGEKLFF
CDR3 DNA: TGTGCCAGCAGCCAAGTGCGGGGGCGCGGGGAAAAACTGTTTTTT

D gene: TRBD1
J gene: TRBJ1-5
clone size: .
V gene: TRBV19
CDR3 protein: CASTAGQGNQPQHF
CDR3 DNA: TGTGCCAGTACGGCGGGACAGGGCAATCAGCCCCAGCATTTT

D gene: .
J gene: TRBJ2-2
clone size: .
V gene: TRBV27
CDR3 protein: CASSILRDGSTGELFF
CDR3 DNA: TGTGCCAGCAGTATTCTCCGGGACGGGAGCACCGGGGAGCTGTTTTTT

D gene: .
J gene: TRBJ1-1
clone size: .
V gene: TRBV9
CDR3 protein: CASSYGERTEAFF
CDR3 DNA: TGTGCCAGCAGTTACGGGGAAAGGACTGAAGCTTTCTTT

D gene: TRBD1
J gene: TRBJ2-3
clone size: .
V gene: TRBV18
CDR3 protein: CASSQQGASPTDTQYF
CDR3 DNA: TGTGCCAGCTCACAACAGGGGGCAAGTCCCACAGATACGCAGTATTTT

D gene: TRBD2
J gene: TRBJ2-3
clone size: .
V gene: TRBV11-2
CDR3 protein: CASSLGLAGGTTDTQYF
CDR3 DNA: TGTGCCAGCAGCTTAGGGTTAGCGGGGGGCACCACAGATACGCAGTATTTT

D gene: .
J gene: TRBJ2-2
clone size: .
V gene: TRBV18
CDR3 protein: CASSPQGTGELFF
CDR3 DNA: TGTGCCAGCTCACCCCAGGGTACCGGGGAGCTGTTTTTT

D gene: .
J gene: TRBJ1-3
clone size: many
V gene: TRBV7-6
CDR3 protein: CASQRTSSGNTIYF
CDR3 DNA: TGTGCCAGCCAGAGGACATCATCTGGAAACACCATATATTTT

D gene: .
J gene: TRBJ2-7
clone size: .
V gene: TRBV19
CDR3 protein: CASSHPSSYEQYF
CDR3 DNA: TGTGCCAGTTCGCACCCGAGCTCCTACGAGCAGTACTTC

D gene: .
J gene: TRBJ2-7
clone size: once
V gene: TRBV5-1
CDR3 protein: CASRWTADSYEQYF
CDR3 DNA: TGCGCCAGCAGATGGACAGCCGACTCCTACGAGCAGTACTTC

D gene: TRBD2
J gene: TRBJ2-7
clone size: .
V gene: TRBV10-3
CDR3 protein: CAISEGGRGGSYEQYF
CDR3 DNA: TGTGCCATCAGTGAGGGGGGGCGGGGGGGTTCCTACGAGCAGTACTTC

D gene: .
J gene: TRBJ1-1
clone size: .
V gene: TRBV19
CDR3 protein: CASSILGARTEAFF
CDR3 DNA: TGTGCCAGTAGTATACTAGGGGCGAGGACTGAAGCTTTCTTT

D gene: TRBD1
J gene: TRBJ2-7
clone size: .
V gene: TRBV18
CDR3 protein: CASSLGGQGTLEQYF
CDR3 DNA: TGTGCCAGCTCTCTCGGGGGACAGGGTACCCTGGAGCAGTACTTC

D gene: TRBD1
J gene: TRBJ2-3
clone size: .
V gene: TRBV9
CDR3 protein: CASSETGTGSDTQYF
CDR3 DNA: TGTGCCAGCAGCGAAACCGGGACAGGGTCAGATACGCAGTATTTT

D gene: .
J gene: TRBJ2-4
clone size: .
V gene: TRBV7-9
CDR3 protein: CASSSRGDGLKNIQYF
CDR3 DNA: TGTGCCAGCAGCTCCAGGGGGGATGGTCTAAAAAACATTCAGTACTTC

D gene: .
J gene: TRBJ2-3
clone size: once
V gene: TRBV20-1
CDR3 protein: CSASVGAPTDTQYF
CDR3 DNA: TGCAGTGCTAGTGTGGGGGCGCCCACAGATACGCAGTATTTT

D gene: .
J gene: TRBJ2-7
clone size: .
V gene: TRBV19
CDR3 protein: CASSIVGHSYEQYF
CDR3 DNA: TGTGCCAGTAGTATAGTGGGACATTCCTACGAGCAGTACTTC

D gene: .
J gene: TRBJ2-3
clone size: few
V gene: TRBV5-1
CDR3 protein: CASRTGLRDADTQYF
CDR3 DNA: TGCGCCAGCAGGACGGGACTCCGGGACGCAGATACGCAGTATTTT

D gene: .
J gene: TRBJ2-3
clone size: .
V gene: TRBV6-1
CDR3 protein: CASSERRSGADTQYF
CDR3 DNA: TGTGCCAGCAGTGAACGCAGGTCGGGAGCAGATACGCAGTATTTT

D gene: .
J gene: TRBJ1-2
clone size: .
V gene: TRBV3-1/TRBV3-2
CDR3 protein: CASRQCSRTAYGYTF
CDR3 DNA: TGTGCCAGCAGACAGTGTTCCCGGACAGCCTATGGCTACACCTTC

D gene: TRBD1
J gene: TRBJ1-2
clone size: .
V gene: TRBV12-3/TRBV12-4
CDR3 protein: CASSLGQGSGYTF
CDR3 DNA: TGTGCCAGCAGTTTGGGACAGGGGTCTGGCTACACCTTC

D gene: TRBD1
J gene: TRBJ2-1
clone size: .
V gene: TRBV11-3
CDR3 protein: CASSLDGQGYNEQFF
CDR3 DNA: TGTGCCAGCAGCTTAGATGGACAGGGCTACAATGAGCAGTTCTTC

D gene: .
J gene: TRBJ1-6
clone size: .
V gene: TRBV19
CDR3 protein: CASSIATTGSPLHF
CDR3 DNA: TGTGCCAGTAGTATAGCGACAACAGGTTCACCCCTCCACTTT

D gene: TRBD1
J gene: TRBJ1-1
clone size: .
V gene: TRBV18
CDR3 protein: CASSPQGANTEAFF
CDR3 DNA: TGTGCCAGCTCACCGCAGGGGGCGAACACTGAAGCTTTCTTT

D gene: .
J gene: TRBJ1-3
clone size: .
V gene: TRBV5-1
CDR3 protein: CARLPRGGGNTIYF
CDR3 DNA: TGCGCCAGACTCCCCAGGGGTGGTGGAAACACCATATATTTT